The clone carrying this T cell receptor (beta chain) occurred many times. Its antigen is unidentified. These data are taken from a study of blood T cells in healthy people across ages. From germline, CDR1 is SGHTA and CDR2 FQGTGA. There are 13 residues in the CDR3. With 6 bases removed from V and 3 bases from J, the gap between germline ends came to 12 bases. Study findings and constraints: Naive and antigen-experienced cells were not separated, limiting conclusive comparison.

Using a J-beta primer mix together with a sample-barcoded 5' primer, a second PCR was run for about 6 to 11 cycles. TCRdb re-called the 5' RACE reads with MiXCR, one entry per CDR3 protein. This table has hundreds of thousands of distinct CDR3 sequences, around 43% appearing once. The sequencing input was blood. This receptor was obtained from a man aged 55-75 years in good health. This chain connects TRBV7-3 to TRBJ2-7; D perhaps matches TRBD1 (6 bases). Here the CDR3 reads CASSTGQSYEQYF. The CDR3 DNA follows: TGTGCCAGCAGTACAGGGCAGAGCTACGAGCAGTACTTC.